This T cell receptor (beta chain) stems from a study of T cells in Graves' hyperthyroidism and ophthalmopathy. In its sample, this clonotype was seen once. Amplified TCR beta CDR3 regions derived from RNA transcripts. With the HTBI primer set, the TCR CDR3 went through a first round of RT-PCR. TCRdb fed the multiplex PCR reads into MiXCR, producing one record per CDR3 protein. The sample gives roughly 510,000 distinct CDR3 sequences, about 46% of which show up once; 44% is in the top ten. The sample was peripheral blood or thyroid tissue (not recorded which). The sequence derives from an adult woman with Graves' disease, either hyperthyroidism or ophthalmopathy (not recorded which).

For the CDR3, the DNA is TGCAGTGCTGACCCTGTGGGACAGGGGTCCTCCATGAACACTGAAGCTTTCTTT. It codes for CSADPVGQGSSMNTEAFF. The chain combines TRBV20-1 with TRBJ1-1, with 10 bases identical to TRBD1. The CDR3 is 18 amino acids. V shed 5 bases and J 0 bases; nucleotides not matched to a gene: 15. Germline lookup yields CDR1 DFQATT and CDR2 SNEGSKA (reference sequence).